This TCR beta chain was recovered during a study of shared clonotypes between healthy human individuals. Replicate PCRs run on sorted subsets employed around 200 ng DNA, approximately 30,000 T cell genomes. Profiling relied on immunoSEQ multiplex PCR, and the TCRdb table lists in-frame clones only, not all of them. The table lists around 2,000,000 clones, about 95% of them singletons, with 1.1% in the top ten. The naive CD8 fraction comprised CD45RO-negative cells positively selected for CCR7 and excluded terminally differentiated effector memory CD45RA+ cells. The V end was cut by 2 bases, the J end by 4 bases, with 6 bases between. Looked up from germline, CDR1 is SEHNR and CDR2 is FQNEAQ (reference sequence). The CDR3 has 12 amino acids. Overall study results and limits: The genetic and exposure-history diversity represented was limited by few donors.

Comments on this clone: Antigen unknown. Other DNA sequences in the same sample also yield this CDR3.

This receptor was taken from a man aged 18 to 29 in good health. The rearrangement uses TRBV7-9 and TRBJ2-7; D gene uncertain. The sequenced sample was naive CD8+ T cells sorted from blood. The CDR3 DNA reads TGTGCCAGCAGCTTATACGAGTACGAGCAGTACTTC. This sequence encodes CASSLYEYEQYF.